Presented here are 9 T cell receptor beta chains from one specimen sequenced in a study of shared clonotypes between healthy human individuals. Naive CD8 isolation took CD45RO-negative cells positively selected for CCR7 and excluded terminally differentiated effector memory CD45RA+ cells. Method: immunoSEQ multiplex PCR; TCRdb's copy keeps in-frame clones and lacks some. The sample yields about 1,900,000 clones, roughly 94% seen once. The material sequenced was naive CD8+ T cells sorted from blood. The origin of the receptors is a man between 18 and 29 years old in good health.

The chain combines TRBV5-1 with TRBJ2-5; 7 bases map to TRBD2. CDR1 is SGHRS and CDR2 is YFSETQ in the germline V gene. The CDR3 loop spans 15 amino acids. V trimming: 4 bases; J trimming: 2 bases; junction bases outside the gene matches: 8. The CDR3 region has the DNA TGCGCCAGCAGCCTCGAGACTAGCCCTCAAGAGACCCAGTACTTC. Protein product: CASSLETSPQETQYF.

This rearrangement joins TRBV29-1 to TRBJ2-3; D is possibly TRBD1 (5 bases). Germline V lookup: CDR1 SQVTM, CDR2 ANQGSEA. This CDR3 is 15 amino acids long. The V and J ends lost 6 bases and 2 bases respectively, with 18 bases between them. CDR3 protein: CSVRDLQENTDTQYF. The CDR3 DNA follows: TGCAGCGTCCGCGACCTACAGGAAAACACAGATACGCAGTATTTT.

The V call is TRBV7-9, the J call TRBJ2-3, with no clear D. With 6 bases removed from V and 6 bases from J, the gap between germline ends came to 7 bases. The CDR3 spans 11 residues. From germline, CDR1 is SEHNR and CDR2 FQNEAQ (reference sequence). CDR3 nucleotide sequence: TGTGCCAGCAGGCCATTGGATACGCAGTATTTT. This gives the protein CASRPLDTQYF.

The rearrangement links TRBV19 to TRBJ2-2; 7 nucleotides agree with TRBD1. The V segment lost 5 bases and the J segment 1 base; nucleotides outside the gene matches: 4. This CDR3 spans 15 amino acids. CDR1 is LNHDA, CDR2 SQIVND, per germline (reference sequence). The CDR3 DNA sequence: TGTGCCAGTAGTGACAGGGATAGGAACACCGGGGAGCTGTTTTTT. Protein: CASSDRDRNTGELFF. Filled out from reference TRBV19 and TRBJ2-2, the complete variable domain reads DGGITQSPKYLFRKEGQNVTLSCEQNLNHDAMYWYRQDPGQGLRLIYYSQIVNDFQKGDIAEGYSVSREKKESFPLTVTSAQKNPTAFYLCASSDRDRNTGELFFGEGSRLTVL.

This clone was observed a single time. This sequence joins TRBV14 and TRBJ1-3; TRBD1 might be the D (6 bases). The CDR3 has 14 residues. V was cut by 6 bases and J by 0 bases, with 9 bases left in between. Germline V CDR1 and CDR2: SGHDN, FVKESK. DNA of the CDR3: TGTGCCAGCAGTCAGACAGGCTCTGGAAACACCATATATTTT. It translates to CASSQTGSGNTIYF.

This chain joins TRBV9 and TRBJ1-1; tentative D call: TRBD1 (5 bases). CDR1 is SGDLS and CDR2 is YYNGEE in the germline V gene. This CDR3 contains 17 residues. The V end lost 1 base, the J end lost 3 bases, and 19 bases lay between the germline ends. CDR3 nucleotide sequence: TGTGCCAGCAGCGTATCTATTTCGGAGGGGATGGACACTGAAGCTTTCTTT. It specifies CASSVSISEGMDTEAFF.

This clone came up once. The V call is TRBV29-1, the J call TRBJ2-7; TRBD1 matches at 11 bases. The CDR3 sequence is 12 residues long. CDR1 SQVTM and CDR2 ANQGSEA come from the germline V gene. Unmatched junction bases numbered 2, after V lost 4 bases and J lost 6 bases. This chain's CDR3 is CSVAGTGGEQYF. CDR3 bases: TGCAGCGTTGCGGGGACAGGGGGCGAGCAGTACTTC.

The chain couples TRBV2 to TRBJ2-7; D ambiguous. The CDR3 extends over 10 amino acids. Per germline, CDR1 SNHLY and CDR2 FYNNEI. The V and J ends lost 8 bases and 4 bases respectively, with 6 bases between them. Here the CDR3 reads CASQLYEQYF. The CDR3 bases are TGTGCCAGCCAGCTATACGAGCAGTACTTC.

This clone showed up just a few times. The chain uses TRBV11-2 and TRBJ1-6; D is uncertain. CDR3 length equals 13 residues. The V gene's germline CDR1 is SGHAT and CDR2 FQNNGV. Trimming removed 5 bases from V and 12 bases from J, with 14 bases in between. The CDR3: CASSPPSVGPLHF. For the CDR3, the DNA is TGTGCCAGCAGCCCGCCATCGGTAGGACCCCTCCACTTT.